The 20 T cell receptor beta chains presented below share a single source sample, sequenced in a study of HIV-infected patients and healthy controls. The repertoire came from unfractionated whole blood and reflected all unsorted peripheral T cells. Alpha and beta constant-region primers primed reverse transcription of around 550 ng RNA. Separate chain-specific third strand synthesis with multiplexing indices produced the alpha and beta libraries. TCRdb processed the 5' RACE reads anew with MiXCR; each CDR3 protein has one entry. Seen here are several thousand distinct CDR3 sequences, approximately 7.9% observed once, and the top ten hold 30% to 35%. This specimen consisted of blood, obtained before antiretroviral therapy. All receptors come from an adult with HIV infection. The donor label of this sample is uncertain.

This clonotype showed up many times. The chain uses TRBV12-2 and TRBJ2-5; the table's D call, TRBD2, has no DNA check behind it. TRBV12-2 is a pseudogene locus. The CDR3 length is 13 residues. This CDR3 is CASRFQGPETQYF. DNA for the CDR3: TGTGCAAGTCGCTTTCAGGGCCCGGAGACCCAGTACTTC.

This clonotype was counted many times. The chain recombines TRBV3-1 with TRBJ2-7; 10 bases line up with TRBD1. CDR3 length: 15 residues. J was trimmed by 7 bases and V by 3 bases; bases with no gene match: 9. From germline, CDR1 is LGHDT and CDR2 YNNKEL (reference sequence). This chain's CDR3 is CASSQTGQGLEEQYF. In DNA, the CDR3 is TGTGCCAGCAGCCAGACGGGACAGGGGCTTGAAGAGCAGTACTTC.

The V gene is TRBV6-5, the J gene TRBJ2-6; 15 bases match TRBD2. The length of the CDR3 is 19 residues. Unmatched junction bases numbered 8, after V lost 5 bases and J lost 3 bases. Germline-derived CDR1 and CDR2 are MNHEY and SVGAGI. The CDR3 protein is CASSPWGLAGGNGANVLTF. CDR3 nucleotides: TGTGCCAGCAGTCCCTGGGGACTAGCGGGGGGAAATGGGGCCAACGTCCTGACTTTC.

As regards this clonotype: This may be a read error, as it is one base from a much larger clone. The chain joins TRBV19 to TRBJ2-2; 10 bases map to TRBD2. Looked up from germline, CDR1 is LNHDA and CDR2 is SQIVND (reference sequence). The length of the CDR3 is 16 residues. Trimming removed 9 bases from V and 5 bases from J; junction bases left unmatched: 12. The CDR3: CASLNPSGSGTGELFF. As DNA, the CDR3 is TGTGCCAGCTTAAACCCTAGCGGGAGTGGGACCGGGGAGCTGTTTTTT.

This clonotype was seen repeatedly, ten times or more. The chain is built from TRBV20-1 and TRBJ2-7; 13 bases line up with TRBD2. This CDR3 comprises 15 residues. CDR1 and CDR2 from the germline V gene are DFQATT and SNEGSKA (reference sequence). J gave up 3 bases and V 3 bases, and 5 bases lay outside the gene matches. The CDR3 region is CSASRLAGGIYEQYF. The CDR3 region has the DNA TGCAGTGCTAGTCGACTAGCGGGAGGAATCTACGAGCAGTACTTC.

The sample holds a few counts of this clonotype. This chain uses TRBV7-8 with TRBJ1-5; the D gene is possibly TRBD1 (6 bases). Germline CDR1 reads SGHVS; CDR2 reads FQNEAQ. Between the trimmed V and J ends, which lost 0 bases and 3 bases, there was a span of 15 bases. The CDR3 contains 17 residues. The CDR3 DNA is TGTGCCAGCAGCTTAGCGACGGGGGCCAGGTCCAATCAGCCCCAGCATTTT. It codes for CASSLATGARSNQPQHF. Based on the CDR3 plus reference TRBV7-8 and TRBJ1-5, the full variable domain is GAGVSQSPRYKVAKRGQDVALRCDPISGHVSLFWYQQALGQGPEFLTYFQNEAQLDKSGLPSDRFFAERPEGSVSTLKIQRTQQEDSAVYLCASSLATGARSNQPQHFGDGTRLSIL.

This clonotype was seen a few times. V gene TRBV9 combines with J gene TRBJ2-7, with unresolved D. V gave up 5 bases and J gave up 2 bases, with 20 bases separating them. The CDR3 spans 16 residues. The germline gives CDR1 SGDLS, CDR2 YYNGEE. The CDR3: CASSPLAQVNTYEQYF. The CDR3 DNA follows: TGTGCCAGCAGTCCCCTTGCGCAGGTAAACACCTACGAGCAGTACTTC.

This clonotype was observed at least ten times. This chain links TRBV7-9 with TRBJ1-1, with D unclear. CDR3 size: 14 residues. Germline-derived CDR1 and CDR2 are SEHNR and FQNEAQ (reference sequence). V was shortened by 3 bases and J by 5 bases, with 13 bases between the two germline ends. This CDR3 is CASSFSWGRTEAFF. For the CDR3, the DNA is TGTGCCAGCAGCTTCTCCTGGGGAAGGACTGAAGCTTTCTTT.

This clonotype was observed at least ten times. The chain couples TRBV20-1 to TRBJ2-3, with unresolved D. CDR1 DFQATT and CDR2 SNEGSKA come from the germline V gene (reference sequence). Between the trimmed V and J ends, which lost 6 bases and 1 base, there was a span of 17 bases. The CDR3 runs to 15 residues. The CDR3 coding sequence is TGCAGTGCCCTACGGGCCTCTTCGGGCACAGATACGCAGTATTTT. Protein sequence: CSALRASSGTDTQYF.

In this sample, this clonotype turned up many times. The CDR3 coding sequence is TGTGCCACCAGCGTAGGGACAGGAGCAGATACGCAGTATTTT. Its translation is CATSVGTGADTQYF. The chain couples TRBV15 to TRBJ2-3; 8 bases are shared with TRBD1. The CDR3 has 14 residues. Trimming at V came to 5 bases and at J to 4 bases, leaving 5 bases not matched to a gene. The germline CDR1 and CDR2 sequences are LNHNV and YYDKDF (reference sequence).

This clonotype appeared many times. The rearrangement links TRBV20-1 to TRBJ1-1, with unresolved D. Germline CDR1 is DFQATT and CDR2 is SNEGSKA (reference sequence). The CDR3 length is 13 residues. The V and J ends lost 6 bases and 0 bases respectively, with 11 bases between them. CDR3 region: CSASNFMNTEAFF. For the CDR3, the DNA is TGCAGTGCCTCGAACTTTATGAACACTGAAGCTTTCTTT.

This clonotype was seen ten or more times. V is TRBV7-9 and J is TRBJ2-3, with TRBD2 as a possible D gene (6 bases). CDR1 is SEHNR, CDR2 FQNEAQ, per germline (reference sequence). This CDR3 has 18 residues. Trimming pared 5 bases from V and 4 bases from J, leaving 25 bases between. Here the CDR3 reads CASSPRPPAAGMPDTQYF. The DNA of the CDR3 is TGTGCCAGCAGCCCCCGACCCCCCGCGGCGGGAATGCCAGATACGCAGTATTTT.

Points on this clonotype: A much larger clone lies a single base off, so this may be a read error. CDR3 nucleotide sequence: TGCGCCAGCAGCTCCGGGGGCTACACTGAAGCTTTCTTT. It encodes CASSSGGYTEAFF. The chain recombines TRBV5-1 with TRBJ1-1; D is perhaps TRBD1 (6 bases). Germline CDR1 SGHRS, CDR2 YFSETQ. The CDR3 has 13 amino acids. Trimming removed 3 bases from V and 3 bases from J, with 9 bases in between.

This clonotype came up a few times. V gene TRBV7-2 combines with J gene TRBJ2-5, with TRBD2 matching 9 bases. CDR3 length: 15 amino acids. CDR1 is SGHTA and CDR2 is FQGNSA in the germline V gene. V lost 5 bases and J lost 0; bases outside the gene matches: 4. As DNA, the CDR3 is TGTGCCAGCAGCCCGAGCGGGAGGTACCAAGAGACCCAGTACTTC. Translated: CASSPSGRYQETQYF.

This clonotype was found many times. The chain couples TRBV29-1 to TRBJ2-5; 7 bases are a match to TRBD1. This CDR3 is built from 13 residues. V lost 6 bases and J lost 2; bases outside the gene matches: 6. The germline V gene has CDR1 SQVTM and CDR2 ANQGSEA. The CDR3 here is CSVNRDSQETQYF. CDR3 DNA sequence: TGCAGCGTAAACCGGGACAGTCAAGAGACCCAGTACTTC.

The CDR3 region is CASKGDTNTGELFF. In DNA form, the CDR3 reads TGTGCCAGCAAGGGGGACACCAACACCGGGGAGCTGTTTTTT. The chain links TRBV7-2 to TRBJ2-2, with D maybe TRBD1 (6 bases). This CDR3 region has 14 residues. Between the trimmed V and J ends, which lost 7 bases and 2 bases, there was a span of 11 bases. Looked up from germline, CDR1 is SGHTA and CDR2 is FQGNSA. Filled out from reference TRBV7-2 and TRBJ2-2, the complete variable domain reads GAGVSQSPSNKVTEKGKDVELRCDPISGHTALYWYRQSLGQGLEFLIYFQGNSAPDKSGLPSDRFSAERTGGSVSTLTIQRTQQEDSAVYLCASKGDTNTGELFFGEGSRLTVL.

This clonotype showed up just a few times. V and J are TRBV4-1 and TRBJ1-4, with D perhaps TRBD1 (6 bases). The CDR3 covers 15 residues. The germline CDR1 and CDR2 sequences are MGHRA and YSYEKL. Between the trimmed V and J ends, which lost 0 bases and 7 bases, there was a span of 12 bases. CDR3 loop: CASSQDQGGAEKLFF. CDR3 nucleotides: TGCGCCAGCAGCCAAGATCAAGGGGGTGCTGAAAAACTGTTTTTT.

This clonotype occurred many times. The genes are TRBV6-2 or TRBV6-3 and TRBJ2-3, with 9 bases matching TRBD2. V was pared by 2 bases and J by 4 bases, with 4 bases of the junction left unmatched. Germline assignment: CDR1 MNHEY and CDR2 SVGEGT. The CDR3 length is 15 residues. The CDR3 loop reads CASSYGGGRADTQYF. DNA of the CDR3: TGTGCCAGCAGTTACGGCGGCGGGAGGGCAGATACGCAGTATTTT.

The J gene is TRBJ2-1, the V gene TRBV29-1; D remains ambiguous. Trimming took off 3 bases at V and 0 bases at J, with 12 bases between the two ends. In germline, CDR1 is SQVTM, CDR2 ANQGSEA. This CDR3 contains 15 residues. The CDR3 loop reads CSVDVSGVSYNEQFF. The CDR3 DNA follows: TGCAGCGTTGATGTGTCAGGAGTCTCCTACAATGAGCAGTTCTTC.

This clonotype occurred many times. The chain uses TRBV6-1 and TRBJ1-5; D unresolved. V was cut by 3 bases and J by 4 bases, with 7 bases left in between. Germline V CDR1 and CDR2: MNHNS, SASEGT. CDR3 length: 13 residues. CDR3 nucleotides: TGTGCCAGCAGTGAGGTAGCGAATCAGCCCCAGCATTTT. It specifies CASSEVANQPQHF.